This entry describes one TCR beta chain. No cognate antigen has been identified for it. No base quality information exists; no much larger clone differs at one position. The data were taken from a study of OX40 agonist ivuxolimab in advanced cancers. Describing the broader study: Ivuxolimab was an agonistic, fully human IgG2 monoclonal antibody directed against OX40 (CD134), a costimulatory receptor. Intravenous ivuxolimab was administered to patients every 2 weeks at six dose levels: 0.01, 0.1, 0.3, 1.5, 3 and 10 mg/kg. Among the roughly 50 dose-escalation patients, about 19 had hepatocellular carcinoma, 15 or so melanoma, 9 renal cell carcinoma and 9 head and neck cancer. The dose-escalation cohort was almost 85% male with a mean age of about 60 years, ranging from roughly 23 to 90. Patients were allowed to have had prior anti-PD-1, anti-PD-L1 or anti-CTLA-4 therapy, and around 40% of the dose-escalation patients had previously received checkpoint inhibitors. Partial responses were achieved by three dose-escalation patients, of whom one had hepatocellular carcinoma and two had cutaneous melanoma. Peripheral TCRbeta sequencing aimed to test whether ivuxolimab altered TCR sequence diversity and caused clonal T-cell expansion. The paper describes the monotherapy dose-escalation part (N ≈ 52 patients) of the phase I trial of ivuxolimab. Results the study describes overall, beyond this receptor: Which antigens the clonally expanded peripheral T cells were specific for was not determined. Partial responders in the 0.1-3.0 mg/kg groups had among the lowest normalized peripheral clonal expansion, especially among CD8+ T cells. Low levels of normalized T-cell clonal expansion were also shown by some nonresponding patients. Clonal expansion of both CD4+ and CD8+ blood T cells was observed from baseline to week 6 at doses 0.1 to 3.0 mg/kg. After ivuxolimab, CD8+ T cells had more expanded clones than CD4+ T cells on average.

In the germline V gene, CDR1 corresponds to SGHDT and CDR2 to YYEEEE. V was cut back by 3 bases and J by 10 bases, leaving a gap of 16 bases between them. Spanning cysteine to phenylalanine, the CDR3 consists of 13 amino acids. Here the CDR3 DNA is all that survives: 39 bases in frame from base 1. Patients with autoimmune disease history or receiving systemic immunosuppression were excluded from the trial. Peripheral blood for TCR sequencing was drawn from every dose cohort at baseline, at cycle 4 day 1 and at cycle 7 day 1. Samples came from an open-label, multicenter, first-in-human phase I dose-escalation trial of ivuxolimab. Adults with locally advanced or metastatic melanoma, renal cell carcinoma, hepatocellular carcinoma or head and neck squamous cell carcinoma were enrolled in the trial. Before TCR sequencing, CD4+ and CD8+ T cells were separately sorted from peripheral blood. To sequence the TCRbeta CDR3 region, genomic DNA was isolated from the sorted cells. The immunoSEQ Assay was used to sequence the TCRbeta CDR3 regions. Drawn from immuneACCESS, this table holds only the in-frame rearrangements with V and J called that TCRdb kept. Clones are partly lost; checked studies trace under half to an unresolved V gene and leave the rest unexplained. Recorded for this sample are about 64,000 clones; around 83% of them occurred a single time. The ten largest make up around 5% of the sample.

The chain links TRBV5-6 with TRBJ1-2, with a tentative D gene TRBD1 over 5 matching bases. The sequence came from an adult with an advanced solid tumor such as melanoma, head and neck, liver or kidney cancer. The input for sequencing was CD4+ or CD8+ T cells sorted from blood, taken in a trial of the OX40 agonist ivuxolimab. The DNA sequence reads TGTGCCAGCAGCTCAGGGACCGGACGACTCTACACCTTC. Translated, it reads CASSSGTGRLYTF.